A single TCR beta chain is shown here with its context. This sample is part of a study of blood T cell repertoires in COVID-19. Study at large: Sources were T cells, B-cell-depleted T cells, or PBMCs; the material itself was cDNA or gDNA.

Per germline, CDR1 SGHNT and CDR2 YYREEE (reference sequence). This CDR3 has 18 residues. Trimming took 1 base from V and 7 from J; bases not matched to a gene: 17. As processed by the authors: The assay estimated nucleated cells by amplifying reference gene primers. Method: immunoSEQ multiplex PCR; TCRdb's copy keeps in-frame clones and lacks some. That table furnishes V, J and clone size, whereas the DNA furnished D and trimming. Of about 110,000 clones listed, around 83% are singletons. The specimen was peripheral blood. This sequence originates from a woman aged 60-75 years with COVID-19, enrolled during active disease. This chain uses TRBV5-4 with TRBJ1-2; TRBD1 aligns across 9 bases. The CDR3 is CASSLRLGTGRPIGGYTF. DNA of the CDR3: TGTGCCAGCAGCTTGCGGTTAGGGACAGGGAGGCCCATTGGTGGCTACACCTTC.